This T cell receptor beta chain came from a study of OX40 agonist ivuxolimab in advanced cancers. Study context: An agonistic human IgG2 monoclonal antibody against OX40 (CD134) was given. Partial responses were achieved by three patients, one with hepatocellular carcinoma and two with cutaneous melanoma.

This clone has more than one count but fewer than ten. Antigen specificity is unknown. Study-level points and caveats: Clonal expansion from baseline to week 6 occurred in both CD4+ and CD8+ T cells. Still undetermined is the antigen specificity of the expanded peripheral T cells.

The CDR3 contains 13 residues. V shed 6 bases and J 4 bases; nucleotides not matched to a gene: 5. Germline CDR1 MDHEN, CDR2 SYDVKM. Sequenced by immunoSEQ multiplex PCR; TCRdb stores in-frame clones only, minus some. The sample gives fewer than 100,000 clones, 84% of which show up once; over 0.4% is in the top ten. Specimen: CD4+ or CD8+ T cells sorted from blood, collected in a trial of the OX40 agonist ivuxolimab. This chain joins TRBV28 and TRBJ1-2; 7 bases agree with TRBD1. The sequence came from an adult with an advanced solid tumor such as melanoma, head and neck, liver or kidney cancer. CDR3 coding DNA: TGTGCCAGCAGCAGGGACAGAATCTATGGCTACACCTTC. Its translation: CASSRDRIYGYTF.